The rows below give T cell receptor beta chains drawn from one sample of a study of cytomegalovirus exposure and HLA in healthy donors. Only in-frame clones appear in the TCRdb table, and some are missing; sequencing was by immunoSEQ multiplex PCR. The sample contains 100,000 to 150,000 clones, roughly 66% of which appear only once. Sequencing was done on a sample of PBMCs. These receptor sequences come from a man aged 55 to 70 in good health and CMV-seropositive. Each CDR3 is given with its conserved first and last residue. The order of the fields is J gene, clone size, V gene, D gene, CDR3 protein, CDR3 DNA. A D gene is named only where the DNA matches it firmly. Clone size is given for some rows only: seen once, a few or many times, or a class if the clone is expanded.

j_call: TRBJ1-2
clone_size: once
v_call: TRBV5-1
d_call: .
cdr3_aa: CASSLTGTSGYTF
cdr3_nt: TGCGCCAGCAGCTTGACAGGGACGAGTGGCTACACCTTC

j_call: TRBJ2-7
clone_size: .
v_call: TRBV9
d_call: TRBD2
cdr3_aa: CASSIASGAPYEQYF
cdr3_nt: TGTGCCAGCAGCATTGCCAGCGGGGCCCCCTACGAGCAGTACTTC

j_call: TRBJ2-5
clone_size: .
v_call: TRBV7-6
d_call: .
cdr3_aa: CASSLTEETQYF
cdr3_nt: TGTGCCAGCAGCCTCACAGAAGAGACCCAGTACTTC

j_call: TRBJ2-7
clone_size: .
v_call: TRBV4-1
d_call: .
cdr3_aa: CASSRTGDYEQYF
cdr3_nt: TGCGCCAGCAGCCGCACCGGGGACTACGAGCAGTACTTC

j_call: TRBJ2-5
clone_size: once
v_call: TRBV6-6
d_call: .
cdr3_aa: CASSPRSGLGETQYF
cdr3_nt: TGTGCCAGCAGTCCCAGGAGCGGGCTCGGGGAGACCCAGTACTTC

j_call: TRBJ1-5
clone_size: .
v_call: TRBV6-1
d_call: TRBD1
cdr3_aa: CASRELPGTGGQPQHF
cdr3_nt: TGTGCCAGCAGGGAACTCCCCGGGACAGGGGGACAGCCCCAGCATTTT

j_call: TRBJ2-7
clone_size: .
v_call: TRBV5-1
d_call: TRBD1
cdr3_aa: CASSWGDRGHGEQYF
cdr3_nt: TGCGCCAGCAGCTGGGGGGACAGGGGGCACGGGGAGCAGTACTTC

j_call: TRBJ2-5
clone_size: .
v_call: TRBV21-1
d_call: .
cdr3_aa: CASSNTSAQETQYF
cdr3_nt: TGTGCCAGCAGCAATACTAGCGCACAAGAGACCCAGTACTTC

j_call: TRBJ1-4
clone_size: .
v_call: TRBV6-1
d_call: .
cdr3_aa: CASSETGNEKLFF
cdr3_nt: TGTGCCAGCAGTGAAACGGGAAATGAAAAACTGTTTTTT

j_call: TRBJ1-6
clone_size: .
v_call: TRBV6-4
d_call: TRBD1
cdr3_aa: CASSVQEGDRQNSPLHF
cdr3_nt: TGTGCCAGCAGTGTTCAGGAGGGGGACAGACAGAATTCACCCCTCCACTTT

j_call: TRBJ1-2
clone_size: .
v_call: TRBV4-2
d_call: TRBD1
cdr3_aa: CASSSNRGLYGYTF
cdr3_nt: TGTGCCAGCAGTTCAAACAGGGGTCTTTATGGCTACACCTTC

j_call: TRBJ2-1
clone_size: once
v_call: TRBV19
d_call: TRBD2
cdr3_aa: CASTSGTRYLQGDEQFF
cdr3_nt: TGTGCCAGCACCTCCGGGACTAGGTATTTACAAGGAGATGAGCAGTTCTTC

j_call: TRBJ1-6
clone_size: few
v_call: TRBV7-9
d_call: TRBD1
cdr3_aa: CASSRDRDQTYNSPLHF
cdr3_nt: TGTGCCAGCAGTCGGGACAGGGATCAGACCTATAATTCACCCCTCCACTTT

j_call: TRBJ1-2
clone_size: .
v_call: TRBV18
d_call: TRBD1
cdr3_aa: CASSPTGDNYGYTF
cdr3_nt: TGTGCCAGCTCCCCTACAGGGGATAACTATGGCTACACCTTC

j_call: TRBJ2-7
clone_size: few
v_call: TRBV6-6
d_call: TRBD2
cdr3_aa: CASKRTAGVSYEQYF
cdr3_nt: TGTGCCAGCAAAAGAACTGCGGGGGTTTCCTACGAGCAGTACTTC

j_call: TRBJ2-3
clone_size: .
v_call: TRBV7-9
d_call: TRBD2
cdr3_aa: CASSLGTSGNTDTQYF
cdr3_nt: TGTGCCAGCAGCCTCGGGACTAGCGGCAATACAGATACGCAGTATTTT

j_call: TRBJ2-4
clone_size: .
v_call: TRBV6-5
d_call: TRBD1
cdr3_aa: CASIPRDRGNIQYF
cdr3_nt: TGTGCCAGCATCCCCCGGGACAGGGGAAACATTCAGTACTTC

j_call: TRBJ2-2
clone_size: .
v_call: TRBV27
d_call: .
cdr3_aa: CASSPYTGELFF
cdr3_nt: TGTGCCAGCAGTCCTTACACCGGGGAGCTGTTTTTT

j_call: TRBJ2-7
clone_size: few
v_call: TRBV18
d_call: .
cdr3_aa: CASSPRPLAIYEQYF
cdr3_nt: TGTGCCAGCTCCCCTAGGCCACTTGCCATCTACGAGCAGTACTTC

j_call: TRBJ2-7
clone_size: .
v_call: TRBV19
d_call: TRBD2
cdr3_aa: CASSIRTSGSYEQYF
cdr3_nt: TGTGCCAGTAGTATTCGTACTAGCGGGTCCTACGAGCAGTACTTC

j_call: TRBJ2-3
clone_size: .
v_call: TRBV5-1
d_call: TRBD1
cdr3_aa: CASSGGTARTDTQYF
cdr3_nt: TGCGCCAGCAGCGGTGGGACAGCGCGCACAGATACGCAGTATTTT

j_call: TRBJ2-4
clone_size: .
v_call: TRBV2
d_call: .
cdr3_aa: CASRTLGGASIQYF
cdr3_nt: TGTGCCAGCAGGACCTTGGGTGGGGCGTCCATTCAGTACTTC

j_call: TRBJ1-1
clone_size: .
v_call: TRBV6-5
d_call: .
cdr3_aa: CASRDSILTEAFF
cdr3_nt: TGTGCCAGCAGGGACAGTATTCTTACTGAAGCTTTCTTT

j_call: TRBJ2-7
clone_size: .
v_call: TRBV7-2
d_call: TRBD1
cdr3_aa: CASSLEGQGPREQYF
cdr3_nt: TGTGCCAGCAGCTTAGAGGGACAGGGCCCCCGCGAGCAGTACTTC

j_call: TRBJ1-2
clone_size: .
v_call: TRBV7-2
d_call: .
cdr3_aa: CASSFMGQNYGYTF
cdr3_nt: TGTGCCAGCAGCTTTATGGGCCAGAACTATGGCTACACCTTC

j_call: TRBJ1-2
clone_size: .
v_call: TRBV6-5
d_call: TRBD1
cdr3_aa: CASSPGQGGYGYTF
cdr3_nt: TGTGCCAGCAGCCCCGGACAGGGAGGTTATGGCTACACCTTC

j_call: TRBJ1-2
clone_size: .
v_call: TRBV6-5
d_call: .
cdr3_aa: CASTPTASNYGYTF
cdr3_nt: TGTGCCAGCACTCCGACAGCCTCTAACTATGGCTACACCTTC

j_call: TRBJ2-2
clone_size: .
v_call: TRBV4-1
d_call: .
cdr3_aa: CASSQVRETGELFF
cdr3_nt: TGCGCCAGCAGCCAAGTGCGGGAAACCGGGGAGCTGTTTTTT

j_call: TRBJ2-5
clone_size: .
v_call: TRBV5-1
d_call: .
cdr3_aa: CASSFSQGKETQYF
cdr3_nt: TGCGCCAGCAGTTTTTCACAGGGAAAAGAGACCCAGTACTTC

j_call: TRBJ1-1
clone_size: few
v_call: TRBV5-4
d_call: .
cdr3_aa: CASSLDSMNTEAFF
cdr3_nt: TGTGCCAGCAGCTTGGACAGTATGAACACTGAAGCTTTCTTT

j_call: TRBJ1-1
clone_size: .
v_call: TRBV27
d_call: .
cdr3_aa: CASSLLEGGMNTEAFF
cdr3_nt: TGTGCCAGCAGTTTACTAGAGGGGGGGATGAACACTGAAGCTTTCTTT

j_call: TRBJ1-1
clone_size: .
v_call: TRBV2
d_call: .
cdr3_aa: CATEREGDTEAFF
cdr3_nt: TGTGCCACCGAAAGGGAGGGGGACACTGAAGCTTTCTTT

j_call: TRBJ2-5
clone_size: .
v_call: TRBV6-6
d_call: .
cdr3_aa: CASSLTTTSSGETQYF
cdr3_nt: TGTGCCAGCAGCCTAACGACTACCTCTTCGGGGGAGACCCAGTACTTC

j_call: TRBJ1-1
clone_size: .
v_call: TRBV11-1
d_call: .
cdr3_aa: CASSLNRLRTEAFF
cdr3_nt: TGTGCCAGCAGCTTAAACAGGCTACGCACTGAAGCTTTCTTT

j_call: TRBJ1-2
clone_size: .
v_call: TRBV27
d_call: .
cdr3_aa: CASSPSGGDGYTF
cdr3_nt: TGTGCCAGCAGTCCGTCCGGGGGGGATGGCTACACCTTC

j_call: TRBJ2-1
clone_size: few
v_call: TRBV7-3
d_call: .
cdr3_aa: CASSLNANSPAQFF
cdr3_nt: TGTGCCAGCAGCTTAAATGCCAACAGCCCGGCGCAGTTCTTC

j_call: TRBJ2-5
clone_size: .
v_call: TRBV9
d_call: .
cdr3_aa: CASSPQGNGLKETQYF
cdr3_nt: TGTGCCAGCAGCCCTCAGGGGAATGGCCTTAAAGAGACCCAGTACTTC

j_call: TRBJ2-2
clone_size: .
v_call: TRBV19
d_call: TRBD1
cdr3_aa: CASSPVGDRGLGELFF
cdr3_nt: TGTGCCAGTAGCCCAGTGGGGGACAGGGGGCTCGGGGAGCTGTTTTTT

j_call: TRBJ1-1
clone_size: .
v_call: TRBV29-1
d_call: TRBD1
cdr3_aa: CSAGQGINTEAFF
cdr3_nt: TGCAGCGCTGGACAGGGGATTAACACTGAAGCTTTCTTT

j_call: TRBJ1-5
clone_size: .
v_call: TRBV30
d_call: .
cdr3_aa: CAWSVLGVGQPQHF
cdr3_nt: TGTGCCTGGAGTGTACTCGGGGTTGGTCAGCCCCAGCATTTT

j_call: TRBJ1-1
clone_size: .
v_call: TRBV5-4
d_call: .
cdr3_aa: CASRGGDIGTTEAFF
cdr3_nt: TGTGCCAGCAGGGGGGGGGACATAGGGACCACTGAAGCTTTCTTT

j_call: TRBJ1-2
clone_size: .
v_call: TRBV9
d_call: .
cdr3_aa: CASSVAGSGYTF
cdr3_nt: TGTGCCAGCAGCGTAGCAGGGTCCGGCTACACCTTC

j_call: TRBJ2-7
clone_size: .
v_call: TRBV7-2
d_call: TRBD2
cdr3_aa: CASSQLLASGEQYF
cdr3_nt: TGTGCCAGCAGCCAGCTACTAGCGTCGGGGGAGCAGTACTTC

j_call: TRBJ1-4
clone_size: .
v_call: TRBV28
d_call: TRBD1
cdr3_aa: CASSPPGQELNEKLFF
cdr3_nt: TGTGCCAGCAGCCCTCCGGGACAGGAATTGAATGAAAAACTGTTTTTT

j_call: TRBJ1-2
clone_size: .
v_call: TRBV9
d_call: TRBD1
cdr3_aa: CASSDAGTANGYTF
cdr3_nt: TGTGCCAGCAGCGACGCCGGGACAGCGAATGGCTACACCTTC

j_call: TRBJ2-1
clone_size: few
v_call: TRBV29-1
d_call: TRBD2
cdr3_aa: CSLRGTSWGYNNEQFF
cdr3_nt: TGCAGCCTTCGAGGGACTAGCTGGGGATATAACAATGAGCAGTTCTTC

j_call: TRBJ2-3
clone_size: .
v_call: TRBV6-5
d_call: .
cdr3_aa: CASSYSGGASYTQYF
cdr3_nt: TGTGCCAGCAGCTATAGCGGTGGGGCGTCGTATACGCAGTATTTT